These 7 T cell receptor beta chains were sequenced from one sample in a study of response to subunit inactivated influenza vaccine. Using its own MiXCR run on the RT-PCR reads, TCRdb lists one record per CDR3 protein. The repertoire holds about 540,000 distinct CDR3 sequences, with around 25% as singletons. This sample also appeared in a second study, on T cells expressing NK-cell markers. That paper notes: Synthesis of TCR beta cDNA relied on 5'RACE template switching carrying UMIs.

This specimen was CD4+ T cells sorted from PBMCs, taken approximately 12 days after vaccination. The origin of the receptors is a man aged 50 or older who received an inactivated influenza vaccine.

The rearrangement uses TRBV7-9 and TRBJ2-7, with D perhaps matching TRBD1 (6 bases). The CDR3 loop spans 15 amino acids. Deletions cut 5 bases from V and 3 bases from J, with 17 bases between. The germline V gene encodes CDR1 SEHNR and CDR2 FQNEAQ (reference sequence). CDR3 sequence: CASSPGVRALYEQYF. CDR3 sequence (DNA): TGTGCCAGCAGCCCAGGGGTAAGGGCACTCTACGAGCAGTACTTC.

A few counts support this clonotype. The V call is TRBV7-9, the J call TRBJ2-5; 10 positions match TRBD2. Germline V gene lookup returns CDR1 SEHNR and CDR2 FQNEAQ (reference sequence). Unmatched junction bases numbered 11, after V lost 5 bases and J lost 2 bases. The length of the CDR3 is 17 residues. This CDR3 is CASSPLAGAAGQETQYF. DNA for the CDR3: TGTGCCAGCAGCCCCCTAGCGGGAGCGGCTGGGCAAGAGACCCAGTACTTC.

This clonotype turned up a few times. The rearrangement links TRBV5-1 to TRBJ2-3; 11 bases are a match to TRBD1. The ends lost 6 bases at V and 2 bases at J; junction bases unmatched: 8. This CDR3 has 16 amino acids. Germline V gene data show CDR1 as SGHRS and CDR2 as YFSETQ. As DNA, the CDR3 is TGCGCCAGCAACTATCTCGGACAGGGGGCCACAGATACGCAGTATTTT. Its translation is CASNYLGQGATDTQYF.

This clonotype was detected a few times. V gene TRBV10-3 combines with J gene TRBJ2-5; D tentatively reads TRBD1 or TRBD2 (5 bases each). This CDR3 is 17 amino acids long. The germline V gene has CDR1 ENHRY and CDR2 SYGVKD. The V end lost 0 bases, the J end lost 4 bases, and 18 bases lay between the germline ends. The CDR3 DNA reads TGTGCCATCAGTGAGTCAGTGATCTCGAGGGGAGCAGAGACCCAGTACTTC. Translating it yields CAISESVISRGAETQYF.

This clonotype showed up just a few times. The rearrangement uses TRBV15 and TRBJ2-1, with 9 bases matching TRBD1. V lost 5 bases and J lost 4; bases outside the gene matches: 6. The CDR3 covers 15 residues. Germline loops: CDR1 LNHNV, CDR2 YYDKDF (reference sequence). CDR3 in amino acids: CATSPSGTGYNEQFF. The CDR3 bases are TGTGCCACCAGCCCCTCCGGGACAGGGTACAATGAGCAGTTCTTC.

This clonotype was seen more than once but under ten times. The rearrangement joins TRBV5-1 to TRBJ2-2; the D gene is possibly TRBD2 (5 bases). CDR3 length: 15 amino acids. V was clipped by 4 bases and J by 6 bases, with 16 bases between them. The germline gives CDR1 SGHRS, CDR2 YFSETQ. CDR3 sequence reads: CASSPDYSGAGELFF. For the CDR3, the DNA is TGCGCCAGCAGCCCAGACTATTCGGGCGCCGGGGAGCTGTTTTTT.

This clonotype was found a few times. The chain is built from TRBV10-3 and TRBJ2-3; maybe TRBD1 (5 bases). With 4 bases removed from V and 2 bases from J, the gap between germline ends came to 13 bases. There are 15 residues in the CDR3. Germline V gene lookup returns CDR1 ENHRY and CDR2 SYGVKD. CDR3 DNA sequence: TGTGCCATCAGTGTTAAAGGGGCCCACACAGATACGCAGTATTTT. This gives the protein CAISVKGAHTDTQYF.